These 26 T cell receptor beta chains were all obtained from the same sample, sequenced in a study of blood T cell repertoires in COVID-19. The assay was immunoSEQ multiplex PCR, and TCRdb's table has in-frame clones only and misses some. The table has 85,000 to 120,000 clones, 70% to 90% seen once. The sample comprised peripheral blood. The receptors come from a man aged 45 to 65 with active or convalescent COVID-19.

V is TRBV10-3 and J is TRBJ2-1; TRBD2 matches 7 bases. CDR1 and CDR2 (germline): ENHRY, SYGVKD. With V trimmed by 2 bases and J by 5 bases, 3 bases remained unmatched. There are 14 residues in the CDR3. The CDR3 bases are TGTGCCATCAGTGAGACGGGGACTAACAATGAGCAGTTCTTC. This translates into CAISETGTNNEQFF.

This clone was recorded once. The rearrangement joins TRBV10-2 to TRBJ1-2, with D perhaps TRBD1 (5 bases). Germline-derived CDR1 and CDR2 are WSHSY and SAAADI. The CDR3 length is 12 residues. The germline V and J ends were trimmed by 8 bases and 6 bases, with 13 bases remaining between them. The CDR3 bases are TGCGCCAGCCAAAAGTCAGGGAATGGCTACACCTTC. Translating gives CASQKSGNGYTF.

The V call is TRBV7-2, the J call TRBJ2-2; a possible D gene is TRBD2 (5 bases). The length of the CDR3 is 16 residues. Per the germline V gene, CDR1 is SGHTA and CDR2 is FQGNSA. The ends were cut back, 0 bases at V and 0 bases at J, with 8 bases in the middle. The CDR3 DNA follows: TGTGCCAGCAGCTTAGCAGGGAGAACGAACACCGGGGAGCTGTTTTTT. Residues: CASSLAGRTNTGELFF.

The rearrangement uses TRBV3-1 (or the pseudogene TRBV3-2) and TRBJ1-5; 7 nucleotides line up with TRBD1. CDR1 LGHDT and CDR2 YNNKEL come from the germline V gene (reference sequence). The CDR3 extends over 17 amino acids. With 0 bases clipped from V and 0 bases from J, the junction kept 5 bases outside the gene matches. Here the CDR3 DNA reads TGTGCCAGCAGCCAAGATCCGACAGGGTATAGCAATCAGCCCCAGCATTTT. Protein: CASSQDPTGYSNQPQHF.

The chain joins TRBV10-3 to TRBJ1-1; perhaps TRBD1 as D (5 bases). CDR3 length: 13 residues. Germline lookup yields CDR1 ENHRY and CDR2 SYGVKD. V lost 7 bases and J 7 bases, leaving 16 bases between the germline ends. For the CDR3, the DNA is TGTGCCATCAAAGCCCAACAGGCCGATGAAGCTTTCTTT. This encodes CAIKAQQADEAFF.

V gene TRBV10-3 combines with J gene TRBJ2-1, with TRBD2 matching over 7 bases. The CDR3 has 15 amino acids. CDR1 and CDR2 (germline): ENHRY, SYGVKD. Losses at the gene ends were 3 bases for V and 4 bases for J; bases not matched to a gene: 6. The DNA for the CDR3 is TGTGCCATCAGTGATTGGCGGGGGACGTACAATGAGCAGTTCTTC. Its translation is CAISDWRGTYNEQFF.

This sequence joins TRBV28 and TRBJ1-2; 7 bases fit TRBD1. Germline trimming cut 5 bases from V and 10 bases from J; bases unmatched to any gene: 7. The CDR3 covers 12 residues. Per germline, CDR1 MDHEN and CDR2 SYDVKM. The CDR3 region is CASSQGDRAYTF. In DNA form, the CDR3 reads TGTGCCAGCAGTCAGGGTGACAGGGCCTACACCTTC.

The rearrangement uses TRBV18 and TRBJ2-1, with 10 nucleotides matching TRBD1. Unmatched junction bases numbered 8, after V lost 0 bases and J lost 9 bases. This CDR3 is built from 16 residues. Per germline, CDR1 KGHSH and CDR2 LQKENI. The CDR3 sequence: CASSPPMGQGLGEQFF. The CDR3 region has the DNA TGTGCCAGCTCACCACCGATGGGACAGGGGTTGGGTGAGCAGTTCTTC.

Here the CDR3 DNA reads TGTGCCAGCAGAACAGGGTCAATCACTGAAGCTTTCTTT. Encoded protein: CASRTGSITEAFF. This sequence joins TRBV12-3 or TRBV12-4 and TRBJ1-1, with a possible D match to TRBD1 (6 bases). The V gene lost 6 bases and the J gene lost 4 bases, with 12 bases spanning the gap. This CDR3 has 13 residues.

The gene calls are TRBV30 and TRBJ1-1, with D possibly being TRBD1 (6 bases). The CDR3 runs to 15 residues. Looked up from germline, CDR1 is GTSNPN and CDR2 is SVGIG (reference sequence). The V and J ends lost 2 bases and 4 bases respectively, with 17 bases between them. The CDR3 nucleotides read TGTGCCTGGAGTCGGGCAGGGGTTTTGCGCACTGAAGCTTTCTTT. Translation gives CAWSRAGVLRTEAFF.

As for this clone: Other nucleotide sequences from this sample produce the same CDR3. The rearrangement uses TRBV28 and TRBJ1-4; TRBD1 matches at 11 bases. The CDR3 is made up of 15 amino acids. Germline V gene data show CDR1 as MDHEN and CDR2 as SYDVKM. Trimming cost V 5 bases and J 8 bases; bases outside gene matches: 7. The CDR3 DNA follows: TGTGCCAGCAGTCCTGGACAGGGGGCTGGAGAAAAACTGTTTTTT. The encoded protein is CASSPGQGAGEKLFF.

The chain employs TRBV19 and TRBJ2-1, with a possible D match to TRBD1 (6 bases). The CDR3 consists of 15 residues. Per germline, CDR1 LNHDA and CDR2 SQIVND (reference sequence). The ends were cut back, 3 bases at V and 6 bases at J, with 15 bases in the middle. The CDR3 region has the DNA TGTGCCAGTAGTATGAGGCCAGGGGTCCCCAATGAGCAGTTCTTC. Translated, it gives CASSMRPGVPNEQFF.

This clone is medium-sized. The rearrangement links TRBV3-1 (or the pseudogene TRBV3-2) to TRBJ1-2; 9 nucleotides line up with TRBD1. CDR3 size: 14 residues. Trimming removed 4 bases from V and 14 bases from J; junction bases left unmatched: 14. Germline V gives CDR1 LGHDT, CDR2 YNNKEL (reference sequence). CDR3 sequence reads: CASSPSGTGRSRTF. CDR3 DNA: TGTGCCAGCAGCCCATCCGGGACAGGGCGTTCTAGGACCTTC.

This chain connects TRBV7-2 to TRBJ1-1, with D possibly TRBD1 on 5 matching bases. This CDR3 comprises 13 residues. V lost 1 base and J 3 bases, leaving 6 bases between the germline ends. Germline CDR1 is SGHTA and CDR2 is FQGNSA. The CDR3 DNA sequence: TGTGCCAGCAGCTTAGTAGGGGACACTGAAGCTTTCTTT. This translates into CASSLVGDTEAFF.

This clone came up once. The chain is built from TRBV19 and TRBJ2-5; D perhaps matches TRBD1 (5 bases). The CDR3 has 16 amino acids. CDR1 is LNHDA and CDR2 is SQIVND in the germline V gene (reference sequence). Trimming cost V 1 base and J 3 bases, with 15 bases left between them. CDR3 sequence: CASSIGRTTNKETQYF. CDR3 DNA: TGTGCCAGTAGTATAGGCCGGACAACGAATAAAGAGACCCAGTACTTC.

The rearrangement links TRBV21-1 to TRBJ2-1; the table names TRBD2, a call not compared with the DNA. TRBV21-1 is noted as a pseudogene. This CDR3 spans 15 amino acids. In DNA form, the CDR3 reads TGTGCCAGCAGCAATACTGCGGGGGGTTTTAATGAGCAGTTCTTC. Encoded protein: CASSNTAGGFNEQFF.

The CDR3 here is CASSRGQGIYQPQHF. The CDR3 DNA reads TGTGCCAGCAGCCGAGGACAGGGGATTTATCAGCCCCAGCATTTT. The chain has TRBV6-6 and TRBJ1-5, with 9 nucleotides matching TRBD1. Per germline, CDR1 MNHNY and CDR2 SVGAGI (reference sequence). This CDR3 comprises 15 residues. V dropped 6 bases and J dropped 5; count of bases not matched to a gene: 8.

The chain links TRBV6-5 to TRBJ1-6; a weak D match, TRBD1 (6 bases). Trimming took off 7 bases at V and 8 bases at J, with 12 bases between the two ends. Germline loops: CDR1 MNHEY, CDR2 SVGAGI. This CDR3 comprises 13 residues. Here the CDR3 reads CASTGGLDSPLHF. The CDR3, as DNA: TGTGCCAGCACCGGGGGGCTAGATTCACCCCTCCACTTT.

V usage is TRBV6-6 and J usage is TRBJ1-1, with 9 nucleotides matching TRBD1. Trimming took 2 bases from V and 0 from J; bases not matched to a gene: 1. The CDR3 totals 15 residues. Germline CDR1 is MNHNY and CDR2 is SVGAGI (reference sequence). CDR3 DNA sequence: TGTGCCAGCAGTTACACAGGGGGCATGAACACTGAAGCTTTCTTT. Translated, it gives CASSYTGGMNTEAFF.

The rearrangement joins TRBV28 to TRBJ2-4; D might be TRBD1 (6 bases). Trimming removed 6 bases from V and 9 bases from J, with 15 bases in between. Germline CDR1 and CDR2: MDHEN and SYDVKM. The CDR3 is 13 amino acids. The CDR3 nucleotides are TGTGCCAGCAGACCCGACAGGATCGGCATTCAGTACTTC. Protein product: CASRPDRIGIQYF. The full variable domain, in which reference TRBV28 and TRBJ2-4 provide the parts outside the CDR3, is DVKVTQSSRYLVKRTGEKVFLECVQDMDHENMFWYRQDPGLGLRLIYFSYDVKMKEKGDIPEGYSVSREKKERFSLILESASTNQTSMYLCASRPDRIGIQYFGAGTRLSVL.

The chain couples TRBV4-2 to TRBJ2-4; the match to TRBD2 covers 9 bases. This CDR3 has 18 residues. V shed 0 bases and J 1 base; nucleotides not matched to a gene: 7. Germline V gene data show CDR1 as LGHNA and CDR2 as YNFKEQ. This CDR3 is CASSQDMASGVAKNIQYF. DNA for the CDR3: TGTGCCAGCAGCCAAGATATGGCTAGCGGGGTTGCCAAAAACATTCAGTACTTC.

The V call is TRBV28, the J call TRBJ1-2, with 11 bases identical to TRBD1. This CDR3 is 14 amino acids long. Germline V gene data show CDR1 as MDHEN and CDR2 as SYDVKM. The ends lost 6 bases at V and 8 bases at J; junction bases unmatched: 8. The CDR3 spells CASRTGQGAGGYTF. The CDR3 nucleotides are TGTGCCAGCAGGACCGGACAGGGGGCAGGAGGCTACACCTTC.

The table lists this clone with a count of one. The chain has TRBV7-6 and TRBJ2-2; 7 nucleotides align to TRBD2. Germline CDR1 SGHVS, CDR2 FNYEAQ. This CDR3 is built from 14 residues. J lost 5 bases, V lost 5 bases, and 5 bases had no gene match. The CDR3 DNA follows: TGTGCCAGCAGCCCCAGGGAGGGGACCGGGGAGCTGTTTTTT. It specifies CASSPREGTGELFF.

With regard to this clone: Other DNA sequences in the sample encode the same CDR3. This sequence joins TRBV3-1 (or the pseudogene TRBV3-2) and TRBJ2-3; tentatively, D is TRBD2 (7 bases). Trimming shortened V by 1 base and J by 0 bases, and 8 bases separated the two germline ends. CDR1 is LGHDT and CDR2 is YNNKEL in the germline V gene (reference sequence). The CDR3 runs 15 residues. The CDR3 DNA is TGTGCCAGCAGCCAAGGCGGGGGCAGCACAGATACGCAGTATTTT. Its protein product is CASSQGGGSTDTQYF.

The chain is built from TRBV9 and TRBJ2-7, with 11 nucleotides matching TRBD1. V was clipped by 0 bases and J by 3 bases; unmatched bases: 2. Germline CDR1 is SGDLS and CDR2 is YYNGEE. CDR3 length equals 15 residues. The CDR3 loop is CASSVEGQGGYEQYF. For the CDR3, the DNA is TGTGCCAGCAGCGTAGAGGGACAGGGGGGCTACGAGCAGTACTTC.

The chain links TRBV29-1 to TRBJ1-2; TRBD1 might be the D (6 bases). The CDR3 runs 12 residues. CDR1 is SQVTM and CDR2 is ANQGSEA in the germline V gene. The DNA of the CDR3 is TGCAACACCTACGAGCAGGGGTTTGGCTACACCTTC. Residues: CNTYEQGFGYTF. The variable domain in full, with the rest retrieved from reference TRBV29-1 and TRBJ1-2, is SAVISQKPSRDICQRGTSLTIQCQVDSQVTMMFWYRQQPGQSLTLIATANQGSEATYESGFVIDKFPISRPNLTFSTLTVSNMSPEDSSIYLCNTYEQGFGYTFGSGTRLTVV.